A single sample gave rise to the 8 T cell receptor beta chains below, sequenced in a study of blood T cell repertoires in COVID-19. Produced via immunoSEQ multiplex PCR; TCRdb's table is partial and in-frame only. The data contain 56,000 or so clones, around 84% of them singletons. Sequencing was done on a sample of peripheral blood. The receptors were gathered from a human donor in a cohort sampled during active COVID-19.

This chain connects TRBV24-1 to TRBJ2-7; the match to TRBD2 covers 10 bases. V shed 2 bases and J 6 bases; nucleotides not matched to a gene: 12. This CDR3 spans 17 amino acids. Germline V gene lookup returns CDR1 KGHDR and CDR2 SFDVKD. CDR3 sequence reads: CATSDSSIGSGRLEQYF. The CDR3 coding sequence is TGTGCCACCAGTGATTCCTCTATTGGTAGCGGGAGGCTCGAGCAGTACTTC.

This clone has just one count. The chain employs TRBV10-2 and TRBJ2-1; D unclear. The germline V and J ends were trimmed by 0 bases and 4 bases, with 7 bases remaining between them. Per the germline V gene, CDR1 is WSHSY and CDR2 is SAAADI. The CDR3 sequence is 14 residues long. CDR3 nucleotides: TGCGCCAGCAGTGAGTCAGCTCAATACAATGAGCAGTTCTTC. It is translated as CASSESAQYNEQFF.

The gene calls are TRBV27 and TRBJ2-5, with 7 bases aligning to TRBD1. Germline V lookup: CDR1 MNHEY, CDR2 SMNVEV (reference sequence). The CDR3 consists of 16 residues. J gave up 1 base and V 8 bases, and 13 bases lay outside the gene matches. CDR3 DNA: TGTGCCAGCTCGGGACAGAGGGGCCAATTCCAAGAGACCCAGTACTTC. Translating gives CASSGQRGQFQETQYF.

This clone was recorded a few times. V usage is TRBV5-4 and J usage is TRBJ2-7; D possibly corresponds to TRBD1 (5 bases). The V end lost 1 base, the J end lost 3 bases, and 8 bases lay between the germline ends. The V gene's germline CDR1 is SGHNT and CDR2 YYREEE (reference sequence). The CDR3 has 13 amino acids. CDR3 in amino acids: CASSLPQGYEQYF. CDR3 nucleotide sequence: TGTGCCAGCAGCTTGCCGCAGGGCTACGAGCAGTACTTC.

This clone showed up just once. The J gene is TRBJ1-5, the V gene TRBV27; a weak D match, TRBD1 (5 bases). Germline values: CDR1 MNHEY, CDR2 SMNVEV (reference sequence). Trimming removed 6 bases at V and 0 bases at J, with 18 bases between. This CDR3 has 17 residues. The CDR3 bases are TGTGCCAGCAGGAGACTGGACGGGACTTATAGCAATCAGCCCCAGCATTTT. It is translated as CASRRLDGTYSNQPQHF.

This clone was counted once. The chain joins TRBV18 to TRBJ2-1; 9 bases match TRBD1. The CDR3 is made up of 15 amino acids. Per germline, CDR1 KGHSH and CDR2 LQKENI. Trimming at V came to 5 bases and at J to 7 bases, leaving 9 bases not matched to a gene. The CDR3: CASSKQGAISNEQFF. The CDR3 DNA reads as TGTGCCAGCTCAAAACAGGGGGCTATTTCAAATGAGCAGTTCTTC.

V is TRBV2 and J is TRBJ2-7; D gene ambiguous. In germline, CDR1 is SNHLY, CDR2 FYNNEI. Trimming left V 2 bases short and J 0 bases short, with 8 bases between. The CDR3 spans 14 residues. The DNA for the CDR3 is TGTGCCAGCAGTGAACGAGTGAGCTCCTACGAGCAGTACTTC. It yields the protein CASSERVSSYEQYF.

The chain couples TRBV5-1 to TRBJ2-3; 7 bases are a match to TRBD2. Germline-derived CDR1 and CDR2 are SGHRS and YFSETQ. The CDR3 totals 15 residues. Trimming at V came to 4 bases and at J to 6 bases, leaving 11 bases not matched to a gene. The chain's CDR3 is CASSPTSAEGDTQYF. CDR3 DNA sequence: TGCGCCAGCAGCCCTACTAGCGCTGAGGGGGATACGCAGTATTTT. The full variable domain, rest sourced from reference TRBV5-1 and TRBJ2-3, is KAGVTQTPRYLIKTRGQQVTLSCSPISGHRSVSWYQQTPGQGLQFLFEYFSETQRNKGNFPGRFSGRQFSNSRSEMNVSTLELGDSALYLCASSPTSAEGDTQYFGPGTRLTVL.